The present TCR beta chain was sequenced within a study of cytomegalovirus exposure and HLA in healthy donors. Study observations and caveats: When analyzed later, the rates of TCR association showed variation by HLA locus, with DRB1 the most and HLA-C the fewest.

It was with 60 Vbeta and 13 Jbeta primers that the PCR ran. Profiled with immunoSEQ multiplex PCR; TCRdb holds only in-frame clones, not every one. The profile shows some 71,000 clones, around 70% of them singletons. This CDR3 is built from 17 residues. V shed 2 bases and J 0 bases; nucleotides not matched to a gene: 6. Germline V CDR1 and CDR2: MGHRA, YSYEKL. Likely unrecorded immune exposures existed in these nominally healthy donors. A few counts support this clone. Its antigen is as yet unknown. The source of this sequence is a woman aged 50 to 65 in good health and CMV-seropositive. The chain uses TRBV4-1 and TRBJ2-3, with 9 bases identical to TRBD2. The sequenced sample consisted of PBMCs. CDR3 DNA sequence: TGCGCCAGCAGCCAACCGGGACTAGCTTCTAGCACAGATACGCAGTATTTT. Protein sequence: CASSQPGLASSTDTQYF.